This TCR beta chain was found in a study of shared clonotypes between healthy human individuals. Overall study findings and caveats: Shared across a handful of donors were 4% to 6% of the naive CD4 clonotypes. Sharing of clonotypes among donors was expected to vary with sequencing depth. Relative to their counterparts shared across all four donors, non-shared clonotypes exhibited diminished generation probabilities.

Germline lookup yields CDR1 SNHLY and CDR2 FYNNEI. V lost 3 bases, J lost 9 bases, and 18 bases lay in between. The CDR3 sequence is 15 residues long. For this clone: The antigen remains undetermined.

Assay: immunoSEQ multiplex PCR; the TCRdb copy retains only in-frame clones and omits some. The sample shows roughly 700,000 clones, around 67% of them seen only once. This chain links TRBV2 with TRBJ2-1; no firm D call. The sequencing input was memory CD4+ T cells sorted from blood. Specified subset: CD45RA-negative fraction. The source is a woman under 40 in good health. This CDR3 reads CASSDLSAGDTEQFF. The CDR3 nucleotides are TGTGCCAGCAGTGACCTGAGCGCTGGGGATACTGAGCAGTTCTTC. Looking up the rest from reference TRBV2 and TRBJ2-1 gives the full variable domain: EPEVTQTPSHQVTQMGQEVILRCVPISNHLYFYWYRQILGQKVEFLVSFYNNEISEKSEIFDDQFSVERPDGSNFTLKIRSTKLEDSAMYFCASSDLSAGDTEQFFGPGTRLTVL.